The entry below describes one T cell receptor beta chain. Which antigen it targets is not known. No much larger clone is present one base from it, and per-base qualities are unavailable. From V the trimming removes 2 bases and from J it removes 1 base, while the gene matches leave 4 bases of the junction unaccounted for. From a lookup of the germline V gene (reference sequence), CDR1 and CDR2 are SEHNR and FQNEAQ. From the cysteine through the phenylalanine, the CDR3 covers 15 amino acids. The sequence is cut down to CDR3 DNA, 45 bases in frame from base 1. Whole blood was collected in K2EDTA tubes by collaborating institutions according to the institutions' own protocols. For TCRbeta analysis, collaborator samples were shipped as frozen whole blood, as isolated PBMCs, or as DNA extracted from either sample type. The data originate from a study of blood T cell repertoires in COVID-19 (dated by TCRdb to 2020 to 2021). Background on the whole study: The collaborator samples originated in the United States, Italy and Spain and spanned the acute and convalescent phases of COVID-19. The material from the prospective study consisted of cDNA or gDNA derived from T cells, B-cell-depleted T cells, or PBMCs. Subjects who had been exposed to COVID-19, were actively infected with it, or had recovered from it provided the deeply sampled blood TCRbeta repertoires that made up the dataset. A freely available public database, intended as a resource for researchers studying the immune response to SARS-CoV-2, is where the repertoires were released. The samples were drawn from the first 160 participants of the ongoing ImmuneRACE study and from 950 to 1,500 subjects provided by 6 global collaborators. Nearly every sample came with metadata listing a de-identified subject ID, COVID-19 status, age in years and sex. Where available, HLA class I and class II types were obtained from metadata supplied by the sample provider rather than from assay-based typing. Findings and caveats that apply to the study as a whole: The amount of clinical and demographic metadata varied by source and participant and was provided uncurated.

The immunoSEQ Assay, a bias-controlled multiplex PCR, was used to amplify TCRbeta CDR3 regions from genomic DNA. In the original analysis: Nucleated cell counts per sample were estimated from amplification of reference gene primers within the assay. To quantify the absolute abundance of each unique TCRbeta CDR3 rearrangement, sequence reads were collapsed and filtered. For each sample, productive Simpson clonality was calculated as the square root of Simpson's diversity index across productive rearrangements. TCRdb limited this immuneACCESS table to in-frame rearrangements with V and J called. A share of clones is missing; checked studies link under half to unresolved V genes, and the rest is unexplained. V and J calls plus clone size are reproduced from that table; the DNA served to infer D and trimming. This sample comprises about 250,000 clones, 70% to 90% of them detected only once. 3% to 3.5% of the sample comes from the top ten.

The receptor was isolated from a man aged 18 to 35 with active or convalescent COVID-19. The chain is assembled from TRBV7-9 and TRBJ2-7, with 8 junctional bases fitting TRBD1. Sequenced material: peripheral blood. The nucleotide sequence reads TGTGCCAGCAGCTTAACCCGGGACAGGTCCTACGAGCAGTACTTC. Its translation is CASSLTRDRSYEQYF.